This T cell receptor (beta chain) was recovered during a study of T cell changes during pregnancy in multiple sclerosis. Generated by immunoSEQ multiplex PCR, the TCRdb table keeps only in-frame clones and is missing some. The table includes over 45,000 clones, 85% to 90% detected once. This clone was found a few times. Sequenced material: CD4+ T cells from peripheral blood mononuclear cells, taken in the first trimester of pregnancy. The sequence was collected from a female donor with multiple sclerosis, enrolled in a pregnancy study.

The CDR3 region is CASSYFGQGDNQPQHF. The CDR3 coding sequence is TGTGCCAGTAGCTACTTCGGACAGGGGGACAATCAGCCCCAGCATTTT. The chain is built from TRBV19 and TRBJ1-5; 10 bases match TRBD1. The J segment lost 3 bases and the V segment lost 6 bases, leaving 8 bases of the junction unmatched. The germline gives CDR1 LNHDA, CDR2 SQIVND (reference sequence). The CDR3 runs 16 residues.